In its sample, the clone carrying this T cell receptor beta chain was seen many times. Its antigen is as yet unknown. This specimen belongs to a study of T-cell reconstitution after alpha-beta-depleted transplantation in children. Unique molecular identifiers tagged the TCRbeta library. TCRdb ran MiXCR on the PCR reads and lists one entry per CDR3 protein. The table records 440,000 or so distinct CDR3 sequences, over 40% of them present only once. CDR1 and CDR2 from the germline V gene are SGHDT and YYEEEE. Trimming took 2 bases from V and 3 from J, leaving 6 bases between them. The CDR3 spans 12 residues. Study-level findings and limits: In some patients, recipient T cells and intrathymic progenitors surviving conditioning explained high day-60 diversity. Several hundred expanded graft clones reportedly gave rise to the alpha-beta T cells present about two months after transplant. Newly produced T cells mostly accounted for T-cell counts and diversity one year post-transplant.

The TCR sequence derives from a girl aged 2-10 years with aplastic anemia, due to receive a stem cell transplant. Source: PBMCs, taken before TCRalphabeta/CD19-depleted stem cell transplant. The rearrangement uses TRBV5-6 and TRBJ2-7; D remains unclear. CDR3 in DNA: TGTGCCAGCAGCTTTGCTAGCTACGAGCAGTACTTC. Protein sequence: CASSFASYEQYF.